Sequencing of this TCR beta chain was carried out in a study of a mutant IDH1 vaccine in newly diagnosed glioma. Study background: Patients had received radiotherapy, temozolomide, or both previously, most receiving both.

Libraries were prepared by immunoSEQ multiplex PCR; TCRdb keeps only in-frame clonotypes and omits some of them. The table has about 92,000 clones, under 90% seen once. Study outcomes and limitations: It was approximately 93% of patients that developed vaccine-induced immune responses.

From germline, CDR1 is SGHTA and CDR2 FQGNSA. The ends were cut back, 5 bases at V and 1 base at J, with 14 bases in the middle. CDR3 length: 15 amino acids. As for time point: baseline, week 1 (first vaccination visit). Regarding treatment: pre-vaccination baseline after standard-of-care therapy. There were new WHO grade 3 or 4 astrocytomas in the donors, and these were IDH1-mutant and ATRX-lost. In the case of this clone: What it binds is not known.

The sequencing used PBMCs, collected from a glioma patient treated with radiotherapy, temozolomide or both. This sequence originates from a woman aged 45-65 years with glioma. The genes are TRBV7-2 and TRBJ1-1; the D gene is possibly TRBD1 (5 bases). CDR3 bases: TGTGCCAGCAGCCCCCGGCGCGACAGGAACACTGAAGCTTTCTTT. Encoded protein: CASSPRRDRNTEAFF. Variable domain in full (rest from reference TRBV7-2 and TRBJ1-1): GAGVSQSPSNKVTEKGKDVELRCDPISGHTALYWYRQSLGQGLEFLIYFQGNSAPDKSGLPSDRFSAERTGGSVSTLTIQRTQQEDSAVYLCASSPRRDRNTEAFFGQGTRLTVV.